The TCR beta chain described here comes from a study of blood T cell repertoires in COVID-19. As processed by the authors: Estimates of nucleated cell counts were drawn from the amplification of reference gene primers. Clones were sequenced by immunoSEQ multiplex PCR, and TCRdb holds only the in-frame ones, with some missing. The DNA was the basis for D and trimming; V, J and clone size are from that table. Found here are 96,000 or so clones, approximately 91% of them singletons; the top ten hold 2.9%. Sequencing was performed on peripheral blood. The TCR originated in an elderly woman with acute or convalescent COVID-19.

The CDR3 here is CASSYPPYRGNEQFF. CDR3 coding DNA: TGTGCCAGCAGTTACCCCCCCTACAGGGGAAATGAGCAGTTCTTC. This chain connects TRBV6-2 or TRBV6-3 to TRBJ2-1; TRBD1 matches 7 bases. V gave up 2 bases and J gave up 7 bases; unmatched junction bases: 8. CDR3 length equals 15 residues. In germline, CDR1 is MNHEY, CDR2 SVGEGT.